A single sample is the source of the 4 T cell receptor beta chains below, sequenced in a study of blood T cells in healthy people across ages. The use of a sample-barcoded 5' primer and a J-beta primer mix characterized a second PCR of roughly 7 to 11 cycles. TCRdb analysed the 5' RACE reads with MiXCR anew, one entry per CDR3 protein. Of about 800,000 distinct CDR3 sequences in the sample, 58% are singletons; the top ten hold around 20%. Material: blood. These receptors originate from a man aged 25-45 years in good health.

This clonotype was observed once. The junction departs from the called germline gene at one end, perhaps through a read error. The chain has TRBV10-2 and TRBJ1-2; maybe TRBD1 (5 bases). The germline CDR1 and CDR2 sequences are WSHSY and SAAADI. There are 14 residues in the CDR3. CDR3 DNA: TGCGCCAGCGGCCAGGGCCCCCTTTTCTATGGCTGCACCTTC. Translating gives CASGQGPLFYGCTF.

The V and J genes are TRBV20-1 and TRBJ2-5; D is uncertain. CDR1 is DFQATT, CDR2 SNEGSKA, per germline (reference sequence). Trimming left V 6 bases short and J 0 bases short, with 5 bases between. The CDR3 spans 11 residues. In nucleotides, the CDR3 is TGCAGTGCGGAGTACCAAGAGACCCAGTACTTC. It translates to CSAEYQETQYF.

This clonotype was counted many times. J is TRBJ2-7 and V is TRBV20-1; 13 bases are a match to TRBD2. Germline V CDR1 and CDR2: DFQATT, SNEGSKA (reference sequence). Trimming cost V 3 bases and J 6 bases; bases outside gene matches: 8. The CDR3 consists of 15 residues. The chain's CDR3 is CSASSVWTSGSEQYF. The CDR3 DNA reads as TGCAGTGCTAGTTCGGTTTGGACTAGCGGGAGCGAGCAGTACTTC.

The chain combines TRBV11-2 with TRBJ2-2, with no clear D. Looked up from germline, CDR1 is SGHAT and CDR2 is FQNNGV. V lost 5 bases, J lost 6 bases, and 10 bases lay in between. The CDR3 contains 13 residues. The CDR3 region has the DNA TGTGCCAGCAGCCCAAGGGCGGCCGGGGAGCTGTTTTTT. Encoded protein: CASSPRAAGELFF.